This T cell receptor beta chain was obtained from a study of cytomegalovirus exposure and HLA in healthy donors. 13 Jbeta primers and 60 Vbeta primers were used for the PCR. Measured with immunoSEQ multiplex PCR; TCRdb has only the in-frame clones, and not every one. The profile shows about 170,000 clones, over 60% of them singletons. The germline V gene encodes CDR1 MNHEY and CDR2 SVGAGI. The V end lost 5 bases, the J end lost 1 base, and 8 bases lay between the germline ends. This CDR3 contains 13 residues. J is TRBJ2-5 and V is TRBV6-5, with a possible D match to TRBD2 (5 bases). The receptor was derived from a girl between 10 and 17 years old in good health and CMV-seronegative. Sequences were obtained from PBMCs. The CDR3 DNA follows: TGTGCCAGCAGTGAGCGGTTCCAAGAGACCCAGTACTTC. It is translated as CASSERFQETQYF.